These 18 T cell receptor beta chains share one sample of origin, sequenced in a study of Graves' ophthalmopathy and Graves' hyperthyroidism. From RNA, the CDR3 regions of TCR beta chains were amplified and sequenced. HTBI primers primed a first-round RT-PCR, and a second-round multiplex PCR followed. One entry per CDR3 protein results from TCRdb running MiXCR on the multiplex PCR reads. Of approximately 540,000 distinct CDR3 sequences in the sample, just under 40% were seen once. Sequencing was carried out using peripheral blood or thyroid tissue (not recorded which). These receptors all come from an adult man with Graves' hyperthyroidism.

This clonotype occurred many times. The CDR3 spells CASSQAGTSGTGANVLTF. The CDR3 coding sequence is TGTGCCAGCAGCCAGGCCGGGACTAGCGGTACTGGGGCCAACGTCCTGACTTTC. The chain uses TRBV4-2 and TRBJ2-6; TRBD2 matches 11 bases. CDR3 length: 18 amino acids. V lost 3 bases, J lost 2 bases, and 6 bases stayed unmatched. Germline values: CDR1 LGHNA, CDR2 YNFKEQ.

This clonotype was counted between two and nine times. The rearrangement links TRBV12-5 to TRBJ1-1; weak D call: TRBD1 (6 bases). Trimming took 2 bases from V and 2 from J, leaving 15 bases between them. From germline, CDR1 is LGHNT and CDR2 FRNRAP. This CDR3 has 16 residues. The CDR3 bases are TGTGCTAGTGGTTTGCCGCAGACAGGAGACAACACTGAAGCTTTCTTT. It specifies CASGLPQTGDNTEAFF.

The sample holds a few counts of this clonotype. This chain connects TRBV29-1 to TRBJ2-3; D unclear. The germline V gene has CDR1 SQVTM and CDR2 ANQGSEA. V lost 7 bases, J lost 0 bases, and 14 bases lay in between. The CDR3 is made up of 14 amino acids. CDR3 in DNA: TGCAGCGGCTGGGGAACTTTTAGCACAGATACGCAGTATTTT. It yields the protein CSGWGTFSTDTQYF.

This clonotype has only a few counts. The chain links TRBV24-1 to TRBJ2-3; 8 bases are a match to TRBD1. Germline CDR1 is KGHDR and CDR2 is SFDVKD. This CDR3 is built from 15 residues. J lost 5 bases, V lost 3 bases, and 6 bases had no gene match. The CDR3: CATSDLQGARDTQYF. In DNA form, the CDR3 reads TGTGCCACCAGTGATCTCCAGGGGGCGAGAGATACGCAGTATTTT.

In this sample, this clonotype turned up many times. This sequence joins TRBV7-9 and TRBJ1-4; 10 nucleotides align to TRBD1. There are 13 residues in the CDR3. Looked up from germline, CDR1 is SEHNR and CDR2 is FQNEAQ (reference sequence). V gave up 8 bases and J gave up 8 bases; unmatched junction bases: 5. The CDR3 protein is CASGQGVGEKLFF. CDR3 in DNA: TGTGCCAGCGGACAGGGGGTAGGGGAAAAACTGTTTTTT.

This clonotype was observed many times. This chain connects TRBV10-3 to TRBJ1-1, with 7 bases fitting TRBD1. The germline V gene encodes CDR1 ENHRY and CDR2 SYGVKD. V trimming: 4 bases; J trimming: 7 bases; junction bases outside the gene matches: 6. The CDR3 loop spans 13 amino acids. The CDR3 sequence is CAISGRQGGEAFF. The CDR3 DNA follows: TGTGCCATCAGTGGCCGACAGGGAGGTGAAGCTTTCTTT.

The V and J genes are TRBV3-1 and TRBJ1-1; D not resolved. The CDR3 is made up of 14 amino acids. V lost 0 bases and J lost 5, with 10 bases in between. Germline V lookup: CDR1 LGHDT, CDR2 YNNKEL (reference sequence). The CDR3 DNA sequence: TGTGCCAGCAGCCAAGATAGGTTGCAAACTGAAGCTTTCTTT. Its protein is CASSQDRLQTEAFF.

This clonotype was seen at least ten times. The chain recombines TRBV15 with TRBJ2-5, with no clear D. From germline, CDR1 is LNHNV and CDR2 YYDKDF (reference sequence). V was clipped by 0 bases and J by 3 bases, with 11 bases between them. There are 15 residues in the CDR3. CDR3 protein: CATSRDSGIEETQYF. CDR3 coding DNA: TGTGCCACCAGCAGAGATTCTGGAATTGAAGAGACCCAGTACTTC.

V usage is TRBV19 and J usage is TRBJ1-2; D not certain. This CDR3 contains 17 residues. V was shortened by 4 bases and J by 5 bases, with 23 bases between the two germline ends. The germline gives CDR1 LNHDA, CDR2 SQIVND (reference sequence). The CDR3 loop reads CASSTVFRYRRVYGYTF. The DNA for the CDR3 is TGTGCCAGTAGTACCGTTTTCCGGTACAGACGCGTGTATGGCTACACCTTC.

The chain couples TRBV29-1 to TRBJ2-7, with 9 bases that match TRBD1. The J call may not be correct, given that the DNA end is closer to TRBJ2-1. The CDR3 consists of 14 residues. Looked up from germline, CDR1 is SQVTM and CDR2 is ANQGSEA. In nucleotides, the CDR3 is TGCAGCACTTACGGACAGGGGTTGGGCAATGAGCAGTTCTTC. Protein: CSTYGQGLGNEQFF.

The chain links TRBV6-1 to TRBJ2-2; D gene unclear. The length of the CDR3 is 16 residues. V lost 3 bases to trimming and J lost 0 bases, with 11 bases between them. The V gene's germline CDR1 is MNHNS and CDR2 SASEGT. Here the CDR3 reads CASSEWTATNTGELFF. For the CDR3, the DNA is TGTGCCAGCAGTGAGTGGACCGCTACGAACACCGGGGAGCTGTTTTTT.

The chain carries TRBV7-8 and TRBJ2-7; TRBD1 matches 9 bases. CDR1 SGHVS and CDR2 FQNEAQ come from the germline V gene. This CDR3 is built from 14 residues. V was pared by 7 bases and J by 2 bases, with 6 bases of the junction left unmatched. CDR3: CASTGTGRPYEQYF. CDR3 nucleotides: TGTGCCAGCACCGGGACAGGGAGGCCCTACGAGCAGTACTTC.

The V call is TRBV7-6, the J call TRBJ2-2; D is unresolved. Trimming removed 2 bases at V and 7 bases at J, with 14 bases between. This CDR3 region has 15 residues. Per germline, CDR1 SGHVS and CDR2 FNYEAQ. CDR3 nucleotide sequence: TGTGCCAGCAGCTTAATTTTGGGGTCGGACGGGGAGCTGTTTTTT. Protein product: CASSLILGSDGELFF.

In the case of this clonotype: The CDR3 does not close with the conserved phenylalanine or tryptophan, likely indicating a read error. It is unclear where the CDR3 begins or ends on the DNA, so no DNA is shown, and the CDR3 is as TCRdb lists it. CDR3 residues: CASSSGGQDHYGCTL. J is TRBJ1-2 and V is TRBV13. Germline V gene sequence: CDR1 PRHDT, CDR2 FYEKMQ (reference sequence). The CDR3 has 15 amino acids, counting both end residues.

The chain couples TRBV7-3 to TRBJ1-2; D ambiguous. Germline CDR1 SGHTA, CDR2 FQGTGA. With 0 bases removed from V and 4 bases from J, the gap between germline ends came to 6 bases. This CDR3 comprises 13 residues. Written as DNA, the CDR3 is TGTGCCAGCAGCTTAACTCCCGTCTATGGCTACACCTTC. This translates into CASSLTPVYGYTF.

This chain connects TRBV10-3 to TRBJ2-2; 9 positions agree with TRBD1. The CDR3 length is 16 residues. With 2 bases clipped from V and 1 base from J, the junction kept 2 bases outside the gene matches. Germline CDR1 ENHRY, CDR2 SYGVKD. Written as DNA, the CDR3 is TGTGCCATCAGTGAGGCGGACAGGGGGAACACCGGGGAGCTGTTTTTT. Translating it yields CAISEADRGNTGELFF.

This clonotype has ten or more counts. The chain combines TRBV19 with TRBJ1-5; D perhaps matches TRBD1 (5 bases). Trimming took off 5 bases at V and 0 bases at J, with 8 bases between the two ends. CDR1 LNHDA and CDR2 SQIVND come from the germline V gene (reference sequence). CDR3 length: 14 amino acids. CDR3 protein: CASSVDTSNQPQHF. The CDR3 nucleotides are TGTGCCAGTAGTGTGGACACTAGCAATCAGCCCCAGCATTTT.

As regards this clonotype: Lacking the conserved final phenylalanine or tryptophan, this CDR3 likely reflects a read error. The limits of the CDR3 on the DNA are not certain, so only TCRdb's listed CDR3 is given. The chain uses TRBV10-2 and TRBJ2-6; TRBD1 was called by the table and not checked on the DNA. Germline V gene lookup returns CDR1 WSHSY and CDR2 SAAADI. Both ends counted, the CDR3 spans 12 residues. The CDR3 reads CASSRAGTGSNT.